The TCR beta chain under discussion was sequenced for a study of human T cells and chemical hapten exposure. Study information: It was small differences in pooled library volume that mainly caused per-sample TCR yields to vary. Study-level points and caveats: DPC sensitization left the count of TCRs above 1 in 1000 unchanged.

Library preparation tagged each individual cDNA molecule with a unique molecular identifier. Via MiXCR, TCRdb re-called the RACE reads, giving one row per CDR3 protein. The sample lists around 80,000 distinct CDR3 sequences, around 8.7% seen once, with about 1.4% in the top ten. The sample's time point: healthy volunteer bleed at 6 weeks. The authors extracted total RNA from unfractionated whole blood. CDR1 and CDR2 (germline): SGHVS, FQNEAQ. V was pared by 7 bases and J by 9 bases, with 18 bases of the junction left unmatched. This CDR3 spans 16 amino acids. Points on this clonotype: As yet, its antigen is unknown.

V gene TRBV7-8 combines with J gene TRBJ2-1; 7 bases are a match to TRBD1. The receptor was isolated from a male donor in good health. Some clones in this sample may be carry-over from other donors' samples. Sequencing was done on a sample of whole blood. The CDR3 here is CASIPLGTASRGEQFF. For the CDR3, the DNA is TGTGCCAGCATTCCGCTCGGGACAGCCTCTCGGGGTGAGCAGTTCTTC.